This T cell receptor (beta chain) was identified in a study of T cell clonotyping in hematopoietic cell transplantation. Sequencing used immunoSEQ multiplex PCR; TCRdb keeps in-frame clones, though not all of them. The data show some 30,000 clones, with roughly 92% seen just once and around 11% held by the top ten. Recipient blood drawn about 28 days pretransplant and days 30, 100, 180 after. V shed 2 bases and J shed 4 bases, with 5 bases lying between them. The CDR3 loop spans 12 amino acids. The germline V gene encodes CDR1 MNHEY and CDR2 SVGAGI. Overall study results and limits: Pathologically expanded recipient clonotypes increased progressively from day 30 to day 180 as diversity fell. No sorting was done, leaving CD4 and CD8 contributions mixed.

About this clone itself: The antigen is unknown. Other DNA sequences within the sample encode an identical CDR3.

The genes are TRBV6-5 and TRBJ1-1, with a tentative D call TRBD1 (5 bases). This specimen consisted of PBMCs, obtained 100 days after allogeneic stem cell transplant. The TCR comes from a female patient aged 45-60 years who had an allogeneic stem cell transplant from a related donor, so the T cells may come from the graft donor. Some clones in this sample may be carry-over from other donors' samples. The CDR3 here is CASSYGGTEAFF. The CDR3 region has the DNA TGTGCCAGCAGTTACGGGGGCACTGAAGCTTTCTTT.